This TCR beta chain was profiled in a study of shared clonotypes between healthy human individuals. Findings of the study overall: Clonotype sharing across a few donors was observed for around 4.8% of naive CD4 clonotypes.

Remarks on this clone: Its antigen is not known.

Using immunoSEQ multiplex PCR, the repertoire was profiled, and TCRdb retains in-frame clones only, with some absent. Of some 2.1 million clones listed, just under 95% are singletons. Naive CD8 cells lacked CD45RO and underwent positive selection for CCR7, leaving out terminally differentiated effector memory CD45RA+ cells. This CDR3 has 14 amino acids. Germline CDR1 is SNHLY and CDR2 is FYNNEI. V lost 10 bases to trimming and J lost 3 bases; unmatched junction nucleotides: 12. Sequenced sample: naive CD8+ T cells sorted from blood. The source is a man aged 18 to 29 in good health. The chain joins TRBV2 to TRBJ2-7; TRBD2 aligns across 7 bases. The CDR3 spells CATTSGEGLYEQYF. The DNA of the CDR3 is TGTGCCACCACGTCGGGGGAGGGCCTCTACGAGCAGTACTTC.